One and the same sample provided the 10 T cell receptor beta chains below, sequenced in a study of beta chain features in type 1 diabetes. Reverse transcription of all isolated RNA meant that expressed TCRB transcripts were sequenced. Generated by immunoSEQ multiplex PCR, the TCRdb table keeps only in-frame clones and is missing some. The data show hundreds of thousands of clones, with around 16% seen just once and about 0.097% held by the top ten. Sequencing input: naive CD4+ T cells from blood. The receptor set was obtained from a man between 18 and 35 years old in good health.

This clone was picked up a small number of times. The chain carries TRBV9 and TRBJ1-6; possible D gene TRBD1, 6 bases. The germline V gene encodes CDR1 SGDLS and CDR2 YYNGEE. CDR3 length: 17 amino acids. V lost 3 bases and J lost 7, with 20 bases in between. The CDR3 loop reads CASSDFSRGRGNSPLHF. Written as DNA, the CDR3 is TGTGCCAGCAGCGACTTTTCGCGGGGGCGCGGGAATTCACCCCTCCACTTT.

As DNA, the CDR3 is TGTGCCAGCAGCTTACCACTCCAGACAGGGGCTAACTATGGCTACACCTTC. This encodes CASSLPLQTGANYGYTF. The chain couples TRBV13 to TRBJ1-2, with 8 bases aligning to TRBD1. Per germline, CDR1 PRHDT and CDR2 FYEKMQ (reference sequence). CDR3 length: 17 amino acids. V lost 2 bases and J lost 0; bases outside the gene matches: 8.

The CDR3 is CASSRGQGREKLFF. In nucleotides, the CDR3 is TGTGCCAGCAGCCGGGGACAGGGACGTGAAAAACTGTTTTTT. V usage is TRBV7-9 and J usage is TRBJ1-4, with 9 nucleotides matching TRBD1. J was trimmed by 7 bases and V by 5 bases; bases with no gene match: 5. Germline V lookup: CDR1 SEHNR, CDR2 FQNEAQ (reference sequence). This CDR3 region has 14 residues.

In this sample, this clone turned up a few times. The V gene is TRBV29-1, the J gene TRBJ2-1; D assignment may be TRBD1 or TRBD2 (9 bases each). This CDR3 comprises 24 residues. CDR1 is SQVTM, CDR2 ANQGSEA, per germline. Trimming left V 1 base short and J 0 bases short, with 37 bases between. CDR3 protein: CSVEGDRGRRARTSETLSYNEQFF. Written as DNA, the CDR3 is TGCAGCGTTGAAGGCGACAGGGGGAGAAGGGCTAGGACTAGCGAAACCCTCTCCTACAATGAGCAGTTCTTC.

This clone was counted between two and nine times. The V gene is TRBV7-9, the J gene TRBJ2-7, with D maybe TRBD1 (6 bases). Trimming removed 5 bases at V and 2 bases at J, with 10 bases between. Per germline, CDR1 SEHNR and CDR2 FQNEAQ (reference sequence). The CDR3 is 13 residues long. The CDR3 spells CASSVDSPYEQYF. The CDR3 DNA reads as TGTGCCAGCAGCGTGGACAGTCCCTACGAGCAGTACTTC.

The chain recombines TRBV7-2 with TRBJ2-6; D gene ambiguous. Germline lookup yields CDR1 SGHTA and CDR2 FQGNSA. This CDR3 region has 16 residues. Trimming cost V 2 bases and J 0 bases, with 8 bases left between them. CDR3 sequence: CASSLRRSSGANVLTF. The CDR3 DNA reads TGTGCCAGCAGCTTAAGGCGATCCTCTGGGGCCAACGTCCTGACTTTC.

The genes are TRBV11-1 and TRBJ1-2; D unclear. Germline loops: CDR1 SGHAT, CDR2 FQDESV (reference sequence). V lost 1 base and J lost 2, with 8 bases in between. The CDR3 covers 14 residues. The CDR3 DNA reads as TGTGCCAGCAGCTTAGTAAGTGGCAACTATGGCTACACCTTC. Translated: CASSLVSGNYGYTF.

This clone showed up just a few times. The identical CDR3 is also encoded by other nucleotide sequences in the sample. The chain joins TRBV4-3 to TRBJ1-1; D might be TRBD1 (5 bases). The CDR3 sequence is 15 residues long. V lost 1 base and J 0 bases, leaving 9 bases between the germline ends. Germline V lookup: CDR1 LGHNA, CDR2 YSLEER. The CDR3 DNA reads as TGCGCCAGCAGCCAAGCTGGGACCATGAACACTGAAGCTTTCTTT. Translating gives CASSQAGTMNTEAFF.

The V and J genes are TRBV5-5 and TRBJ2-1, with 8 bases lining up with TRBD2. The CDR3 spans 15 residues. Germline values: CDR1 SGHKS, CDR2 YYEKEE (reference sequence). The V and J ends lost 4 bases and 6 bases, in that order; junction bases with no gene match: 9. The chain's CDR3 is CASSPTSGHSNEQFF. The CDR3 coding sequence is TGTGCCAGCAGCCCCACTAGCGGACATTCCAATGAGCAGTTCTTC.

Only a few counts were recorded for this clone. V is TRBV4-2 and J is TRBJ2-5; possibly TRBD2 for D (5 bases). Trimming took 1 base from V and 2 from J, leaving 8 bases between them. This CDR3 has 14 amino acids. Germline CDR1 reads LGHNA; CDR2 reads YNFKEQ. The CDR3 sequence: CASSQGRTQETQYF. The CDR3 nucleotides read TGTGCCAGCAGCCAAGGGAGGACGCAAGAGACCCAGTACTTC.